A single sample gave rise to the 22 T cell receptor beta chains below, sequenced in a study of Graves' ophthalmopathy and Graves' hyperthyroidism listed by TCRdb under 2018. Sequenced on an Illumina HiSeq 2000. For repertoire sequencing, TCR beta CDR3 regions were amplified from RNA transcripts. The first round of RT-PCR was done with HTBI primers and the Qiagen OneStep RT-PCR kit, and was followed by a second round of multiplex PCR, then size selection and purification. TCRdb ran its own pipeline on the public reads, namely fastp trimming at Q25 and MiXCR clone calling, and kept in-frame beta chains. Each CDR3 protein gets just one entry, which takes the most common genes and DNA from the rows behind it. This sample comprises roughly 230,000 distinct CDR3 sequences, about 22% of them detected only once. Together, the top ten hold approximately 40% of the sample. Sequenced input: peripheral blood. Every receptor here comes from a woman in her 50s with Graves' ophthalmopathy. Donor details come from another sample of the same person, matched by shared clones.

The J gene is TRBJ2-7, the V gene TRBV11-2; 8 bases align to TRBD1. Germline-derived CDR1 and CDR2 are SGHAT and FQNNGV. The CDR3 length is 13 residues. Trimming at V came to 4 bases and at J to 7 bases, leaving 6 bases not matched to a gene. The CDR3 region is CASSSPRGREQYF. The CDR3, as DNA: TGTGCCAGCAGCTCCCCCAGGGGGCGAGAGCAGTACTTC. Full variable domain (remainder filled in from reference TRBV11-2 and TRBJ2-7): EAGVAQSPRYKIIEKRQSVAFWCNPISGHATLYWYQQILGQGPKLLIQFQNNGVVDDSQLPKDRFSAERLKGVDSTLKIQPAKLEDSAVYLCASSSPRGREQYFGPGTRLTVT.

Many counts were recorded for this clonotype. The rearrangement links TRBV20-1 to TRBJ2-7; perhaps TRBD1 as D (6 bases). Trimming pared 6 bases from V and 6 bases from J, leaving 24 bases between. CDR3 length: 15 residues. Germline V lookup: CDR1 DFQATT, CDR2 SNEGSKA (reference sequence). CDR3 region: CSAETQGRGSGEQYF. In nucleotides, the CDR3 is TGCAGTGCCGAGACCCAGGGGCGAGGGAGTGGCGAGCAGTACTTC.

This clonotype was counted at least ten times. The chain uses TRBV20-1 and TRBJ2-5, with D maybe TRBD1 (6 bases). The CDR3 spans 12 residues. Germline V lookup: CDR1 DFQATT, CDR2 SNEGSKA (reference sequence). The ends were cut back, 1 base at V and 5 bases at J, with 8 bases in the middle. The CDR3 sequence is CSARVGGETQYF. The CDR3, as DNA: TGCAGTGCTAGAGTAGGGGGTGAGACCCAGTACTTC.

This clonotype was detected a few times. The chain carries TRBV19 and TRBJ1-1, with D possibly TRBD1 on 5 matching bases. V shed 1 base and J shed 4 bases, with 10 bases lying between them. CDR3 size: 14 residues. Germline-derived CDR1 and CDR2 are LNHDA and SQIVND (reference sequence). The CDR3 protein is CASSIGGTSTEAFF. CDR3 DNA sequence: TGTGCCAGTAGTATAGGAGGGACTTCCACTGAAGCTTTCTTT.

This clonotype was seen many times. V gene TRBV25-1 combines with J gene TRBJ2-6; D is perhaps TRBD1 (6 bases). The CDR3 extends over 17 amino acids. Germline assignment: CDR1 MGHDK and CDR2 SYGVNS. V lost 4 bases to trimming and J lost 0 bases, with 13 bases between them. The CDR3 is CASSGAGALSGANVLTF. The CDR3 nucleotides are TGTGCCAGCAGTGGGGCAGGGGCTCTCTCTGGGGCCAACGTCCTGACTTTC.

As regards this clonotype: Germline and junction disagree at one end, which may indicate a read error. The chain carries TRBV4-1 and TRBJ1-1, with D possibly being TRBD1 (6 bases). The germline gives CDR1 MGHRA, CDR2 YSYEKL. The CDR3 totals 14 residues. The CDR3 bases are TGCGTCAGCAGTAGACAGGATCTTAACACTGAAGCTTTCTTT. Protein sequence: CVSSRQDLNTEAFF.

For this clonotype: It may be a read error: a sequence one base away is much more abundant. The rearrangement joins TRBV11-3 to TRBJ2-2; no reliable D call. V was trimmed by 1 base and J by 4 bases, leaving 7 bases between them. CDR1 and CDR2 from the germline V gene are SGHNT and YENEEA. This CDR3 contains 14 residues. CDR3: CASSLGRPTGELFF. For the CDR3, the DNA is TGTGCCAGCAGCTTAGGGCGCCCCACCGGGGAGCTGTTTTTT. Drawing the rest from reference TRBV11-3 and TRBJ2-2, the complete variable domain is EAGVVQSPRYKIIEKKQPVAFWCNPISGHNTLYWYLQNLGQGPELLIRYENEEAVDDSQLPKDRFSAERLKGVDSTLKIQPAELGDSAVYLCASSLGRPTGELFFGEGSRLTVL.

At least ten counts were recorded for this clonotype. V is TRBV7-2 and J is TRBJ2-7; TRBD2 matches 7 bases. From germline, CDR1 is SGHTA and CDR2 FQGNSA. V was pared by 1 base and J by 9 bases, with 12 bases of the junction left unmatched. The CDR3 spans 15 residues. CDR3 nucleotide sequence: TGTGCCAGCAGCTTAGTACCTAGCGGAGGTAACACGCAGTACTTC. This translates into CASSLVPSGGNTQYF.

This clonotype was seen repeatedly, ten times or more. The chain recombines TRBV24-1 with TRBJ2-5; tentative D call: TRBD2 (6 bases). Looked up from germline, CDR1 is KGHDR and CDR2 is SFDVKD. Trimming took off 6 bases at V and 9 bases at J, with 10 bases between the two ends. This CDR3 contains 11 residues. CDR3 coding DNA: TGTGCCACCAGTACAGGAGGGGCCCAGTACTTC. Residues: CATSTGGAQYF.

This clonotype was observed many times. The germline gene is not matched at one end of the junction; a read error may be the cause. The chain employs TRBV4-1 and TRBJ2-7, with D hard to call. This CDR3 comprises 13 residues. CDR1 and CDR2 from the germline V gene are MGHRA and YSYEKL. CDR3 nucleotide sequence: TGCGCCAGCAGCCAAGATCGGATCACCCCGAAGGACTTC. It codes for CASSQDRITPKDF.

This clonotype showed up many times. The chain recombines TRBV20-1 with TRBJ2-7, with 11 nucleotides matching TRBD2. Trimming cost V 5 bases and J 5 bases; bases outside gene matches: 8. This CDR3 is 14 amino acids long. Germline CDR1 reads DFQATT; CDR2 reads SNEGSKA (reference sequence). This CDR3 is CSAPHSGRAHEQYF. As DNA, the CDR3 is TGCAGTGCTCCCCATAGCGGGAGGGCTCACGAGCAGTACTTC.

A remark on this clonotype: This may come from a read error, since a much larger clone is one base off. This rearrangement joins TRBV7-2 to TRBJ2-2; D ambiguous. Germline CDR1 and CDR2: SGHTA and FQGNSA. This CDR3 is built from 15 residues. This CDR3 reads CVSSYGPARTGELFF. CDR3 in DNA: TGTGTCAGCAGCTACGGACCAGCGCGGACCGGGGAGCTGTTTTTT.

This clonotype was picked up many times. The V and J genes are TRBV3-1 and TRBJ2-5, with unresolved D. V was trimmed by 1 base and J by 3 bases, leaving 9 bases between them. The germline CDR1 and CDR2 sequences are LGHDT and YNNKEL (reference sequence). This CDR3 is built from 14 residues. The DNA for the CDR3 is TGTGCCAGCAGCCAAGTAGATCTTAAAGAGACCCAGTACTTC. Protein sequence: CASSQVDLKETQYF.

This clonotype appeared many times. The J gene is TRBJ1-3, the V gene TRBV6-5; 11 nucleotides line up with TRBD1. This CDR3 region has 16 residues. Germline lookup yields CDR1 MNHEY and CDR2 SVGAGI. Trimming at V came to 2 bases and at J to 4 bases, leaving 4 bases not matched to a gene. The CDR3 DNA reads TGTGCCAGCAGTTACGGGACAGGGGGATTAGGAAACACCATATATTTT. Its protein product is CASSYGTGGLGNTIYF.

This clonotype was detected ten times or more. The chain combines TRBV12-3 or TRBV12-4 with TRBJ2-2; a weak D match, TRBD2 (6 bases). The V gene lost 9 bases and the J gene lost 6 bases, with 14 bases spanning the gap. This CDR3 is built from 13 residues. CDR3 coding DNA: TGTGCCAGTTCAGGGAGGCACTCCGGGGAGCTGTTTTTT. It codes for CASSGRHSGELFF.

For this clonotype: A much larger clonotype is one base distant, so this may be a read error. The chain uses TRBV29-1 and TRBJ1-3; 9 nucleotides agree with TRBD1. The CDR3 sequence is 13 residues long. Germline V lookup: CDR1 SQVTM, CDR2 ANQGSEA. The V gene end was trimmed by 6 bases and the J gene end by 4 bases; junction bases not matched to a gene: 4. The CDR3 region has the DNA TGCAGCGTGACAGGGGGGTACGGAAACACCATATATTTT. Its protein is CSVTGGYGNTIYF. Full variable domain (outside the CDR3, taken from reference TRBV29-1 and TRBJ1-3): SAVISQKPSRDICQRGTSLTIQCQVDSQVTMMFWYRQQPGQSLTLIATANQGSEATYESGFVIDKFPISRPNLTFSTLTVSNMSPEDSSIYLCSVTGGYGNTIYFGEGSWLTVV.

This clonotype turned up a few times. V is TRBV28 and J is TRBJ2-2; D uncertain. V was pared by 3 bases and J by 8 bases, with 7 bases between. The CDR3 sequence is 12 residues long. Germline V gene lookup returns CDR1 MDHEN and CDR2 SYDVKM. CDR3 in DNA: TGTGCCAGCAGTTTTAATCGGGGGGAGCTGTTTTTT. It specifies CASSFNRGELFF.

A few counts support this clonotype. This chain links TRBV6-2 or TRBV6-3 with TRBJ1-1; D not resolved. Germline assignment: CDR1 MNHEY and CDR2 SVGEGT. The CDR3 has 14 residues. With 5 bases removed from V and 3 bases from J, the gap between germline ends came to 13 bases. The chain's CDR3 is CASSARGSYTEAFF. CDR3 in DNA: TGTGCCAGCAGTGCCCGGGGATCCTACACTGAAGCTTTCTTT.

In its sample, this clonotype was seen many times. The chain links TRBV11-2 to TRBJ1-2; unclear D gene. The V gene lost 0 bases and the J gene lost 8 bases, with 10 bases spanning the gap. The CDR3 contains 13 residues. CDR1 is SGHAT and CDR2 is FQNNGV in the germline V gene. CDR3 sequence: CASSLDLLGGYTF. The CDR3, as DNA: TGTGCCAGCAGCTTAGATCTGCTTGGGGGCTACACCTTC.

The CDR3, as DNA: TGCGCCAGCAGCCCCCCTCATATAGCGGGAGTTGGGGAGCTGTTTTTT. Translated: CASSPPHIAGVGELFF. The chain joins TRBV4-1 to TRBJ2-2, with 9 bases identical to TRBD2. This CDR3 is built from 16 residues. CDR1 is MGHRA, CDR2 YSYEKL, per germline. Losses at the gene ends were 4 bases for V and 8 bases for J; bases not matched to a gene: 11.

This clonotype was observed at least ten times. The chain carries TRBV13 and TRBJ1-1; no firm D call. The CDR3 contains 13 residues. Trimming removed 4 bases at V and 4 bases at J, with 10 bases between. The germline gives CDR1 PRHDT, CDR2 FYEKMQ (reference sequence). DNA for the CDR3: TGTGCCAGCAGCTCTAAGAGGAGCACTGAAGCTTTCTTT. Translation: CASSSKRSTEAFF.

This clonotype was counted only a few times. The V gene is TRBV18, the J gene TRBJ1-1; possible D gene TRBD1, 5 bases. The CDR3 consists of 16 residues. The germline V and J ends were trimmed by 4 bases and 3 bases, with 18 bases remaining between them. CDR1 KGHSH and CDR2 LQKENI come from the germline V gene. CDR3 protein: CASSQRQGFEDTEAFF. The CDR3 DNA reads as TGTGCCAGCTCACAACGGCAGGGATTTGAGGACACTGAAGCTTTCTTT.